This passage covers 32 T cell receptor beta chains from one sample sequenced in a study of blood T cell repertoires in COVID-19. This table comes from immunoSEQ multiplex PCR, and its TCRdb copy is limited to in-frame clones, with some not included. Among 200,000 to 300,000 clones listed, around 86% were seen once. The specimen sequenced was peripheral blood. Receptors originate from a woman aged 55-69 years with active or convalescent COVID-19.

The chain joins TRBV6-5 to TRBJ2-1, with 8 bases fitting TRBD2. Germline assignment: CDR1 MNHEY and CDR2 SVGAGI. V lost 10 bases to trimming and J lost 4 bases; unmatched junction nucleotides: 12. This CDR3 is built from 15 residues. As DNA, the CDR3 is TGTGCCATCACTACGGGGGGGCAACTTTACAATGAGCAGTTCTTC. It encodes CAITTGGQLYNEQFF.

This chain joins TRBV3-1 (or the pseudogene TRBV3-2) and TRBJ2-1, with 7 bases matching TRBD1. CDR1 and CDR2 from the germline V gene are LGHDT and YNNKEL (reference sequence). V was clipped by 3 bases and J by 2 bases; unmatched bases: 4. The CDR3 consists of 15 residues. The DNA of the CDR3 is TGTGCCAGCAGCCACGGACAGGCAGCCTACAATGAGCAGTTCTTC. It is translated as CASSHGQAAYNEQFF.

The J gene is TRBJ1-2, the V gene TRBV19; TRBD1 might be the D (6 bases). The V gene's germline CDR1 is LNHDA and CDR2 SQIVND (reference sequence). The length of the CDR3 is 13 residues. V was cut by 8 bases and J by 6 bases, with 16 bases left in between. Here the CDR3 DNA reads TGTGCCAGTCGCCTTAGGGGGAACGATGGCTACACCTTC. It specifies CASRLRGNDGYTF.

The V gene is TRBV7-3, the J gene TRBJ2-6; no clear D gene. The CDR3 covers 16 residues. The V end lost 4 bases, the J end lost 0 bases, and 10 bases lay between the germline ends. From germline, CDR1 is SGHTA and CDR2 FQGTGA. CDR3 sequence: CASSSPGDSGANVLTF. CDR3 nucleotide sequence: TGTGCCAGCAGCTCCCCAGGTGACTCTGGGGCCAACGTCCTGACTTTC.

The chain uses TRBV10-3 and TRBJ1-5; TRBD1 aligns across 7 bases. The germline V gene has CDR1 ENHRY and CDR2 SYGVKD. This CDR3 is built from 14 residues. J lost 2 bases, V lost 2 bases, and 0 bases had no gene match. CDR3 sequence: CAISEGTGNQPQHF. The CDR3 bases are TGTGCCATCAGTGAGGGGACAGGCAATCAGCCCCAGCATTTT.

This sequence joins TRBV6-1 and TRBJ2-7; D might be TRBD2 (6 bases). V gave up 1 base and J gave up 4 bases, with 20 bases separating them. The CDR3 spans 17 residues. The germline gives CDR1 MNHNS, CDR2 SASEGT. The CDR3 DNA sequence: TGTGCCAGCAGTGAAGGGACCACTAGCCGCCTCCCTTACGAGCAGTACTTC. It translates to CASSEGTTSRLPYEQYF.

This chain joins TRBV5-6 and TRBJ2-1; D not resolved. CDR3 length equals 12 residues. CDR1 and CDR2 (germline): SGHDT, YYEEEE. V was cut by 0 bases and J by 7 bases, with 5 bases left in between. CDR3 DNA sequence: TGTGCCAGCAGCTTGGCCAGGAATGAGCAGTTCTTC. Translation gives CASSLARNEQFF.

This rearrangement joins TRBV5-4 to TRBJ2-7; 12 bases map to TRBD2. Per the germline V gene, CDR1 is SGHNT and CDR2 is YYREEE (reference sequence). The CDR3 loop spans 16 amino acids. The junction had 8 bases not matched to a gene; V was cut back by 0 bases and J by 7 bases. The DNA of the CDR3 is TGTGCCAGCAGCTTGGCGGCTAGCGGGGGGGCCAGTGAGCAGTACTTC. This sequence encodes CASSLAASGGASEQYF.

The chain links TRBV11-2 to TRBJ2-1; TRBD1 aligns across 7 bases. V lost 4 bases to trimming and J lost 0 bases; unmatched junction nucleotides: 6. Germline values: CDR1 SGHAT, CDR2 FQNNGV. This CDR3 region has 16 residues. The CDR3 loop is CASSSGQLSSYNEQFF. CDR3 sequence (DNA): TGTGCCAGCAGCTCGGGACAGCTCTCCTCCTACAATGAGCAGTTCTTC.

The J gene is TRBJ1-1, the V gene TRBV7-6; a weak D match, TRBD1 (5 bases). The CDR3 covers 15 residues. From germline, CDR1 is SGHVS and CDR2 FNYEAQ. V lost 5 bases and J lost 8, with 21 bases in between. The CDR3 DNA follows: TGTGCCAGCAGCCCCGTTCGGGGGAGCAGTAAAGAAGCTTTCTTT. Amino acids: CASSPVRGSSKEAFF. Full variable domain (remainder filled in from reference TRBV7-6 and TRBJ1-1): GAGVSQSPRYKVTKRGQDVALRCDPISGHVSLYWYRQALGQGPEFLTYFNYEAQQDKSGLPNDRFSAERPEGSISTLTIQRTEQRDSAMYRCASSPVRGSSKEAFFGQGTRLTVV.

The chain has TRBV20-1 and TRBJ1-2, with D tentatively TRBD1 (5 bases). V shed 6 bases and J shed 5 bases, with 10 bases lying between them. The germline V gene has CDR1 DFQATT and CDR2 SNEGSKA (reference sequence). This CDR3 is built from 11 residues. The CDR3 is CSATPGYGYTF. The CDR3 DNA sequence: TGCAGTGCAACCCCAGGGTATGGCTACACCTTC.

This clone was counted a few times. The rearrangement joins TRBV5-1 to TRBJ1-2, with 8 bases that match TRBD1. This CDR3 spans 16 amino acids. CDR1 SGHRS and CDR2 YFSETQ come from the germline V gene. Trimming removed 2 bases from V and 4 bases from J; junction bases left unmatched: 10. This chain's CDR3 is CASSLGRGPLGYGYTF. The CDR3 coding sequence is TGCGCCAGCAGCTTAGGCAGGGGGCCATTAGGCTATGGCTACACCTTC. Together with reference TRBV5-1 and TRBJ1-2, the CDR3 gives the full variable domain: KAGVTQTPRYLIKTRGQQVTLSCSPISGHRSVSWYQQTPGQGLQFLFEYFSETQRNKGNFPGRFSGRQFSNSRSEMNVSTLELGDSALYLCASSLGRGPLGYGYTFGSGTRLTVV.

The chain employs TRBV28 and TRBJ1-6, with 8 bases matching TRBD1. From germline, CDR1 is MDHEN and CDR2 SYDVKM. CDR3 length equals 17 residues. V shed 5 bases and J 5 bases; nucleotides not matched to a gene: 11. This CDR3 reads CASSPRGQGPNNSPLHF. The CDR3 nucleotides read TGTGCCAGCAGTCCCAGAGGACAGGGACCGAATAATTCACCCCTCCACTTT.

CDR3 DNA sequence: TGTGCCAGCAGCCAGACAGGGGCGGGTACAGATACGCAGTATTTT. As protein: CASSQTGAGTDTQYF. J is TRBJ2-3 and V is TRBV7-2, with TRBD1 identical over 8 bases. With V trimmed by 5 bases and J by 3 bases, 7 bases remained unmatched. This CDR3 has 15 residues. Per germline, CDR1 SGHTA and CDR2 FQGNSA.

Remarks on this clone: The sample holds other DNA sequences that translate to the same CDR3. The chain joins TRBV19 to TRBJ1-5, with 7 bases aligning to TRBD1. V shed 6 bases, J shed 2 bases, and the junction held 4 bases outside the gene matches. The CDR3 runs to 14 residues. The germline V gene encodes CDR1 LNHDA and CDR2 SQIVND (reference sequence). CDR3 sequence (DNA): TGTGCCAGTAGCGCCACAGGGGGCAATCAGCCCCAGCATTTT. It codes for CASSATGGNQPQHF.

The rearrangement links TRBV6-6 to TRBJ1-2, with D perhaps matching TRBD1 (5 bases). Trimming pared 6 bases from V and 8 bases from J, leaving 16 bases between. The CDR3 spans 13 residues. Germline CDR1 and CDR2: MNHNY and SVGAGI (reference sequence). CDR3 in DNA: TGTGCCAGCAGCCAAGACAGACTTGGAGGCTACACCTTC. Translation gives CASSQDRLGGYTF.

This chain links TRBV12-3 or TRBV12-4 with TRBJ2-1; D gene ambiguous. This CDR3 has 13 amino acids. Trimming took off 2 bases at V and 4 bases at J, with 6 bases between the two ends. The CDR3 DNA reads as TGTGCCAGCAGTTTAACTCGATACAATGAGCAGTTCTTC. Translation: CASSLTRYNEQFF.

This chain connects TRBV30 to TRBJ1-2; 10 nucleotides agree with TRBD1. Unmatched junction bases numbered 5, after V lost 4 bases and J lost 6 bases. Looked up from germline, CDR1 is GTSNPN and CDR2 is SVGIG (reference sequence). There are 13 residues in the CDR3. The CDR3 spells CAWTDRGLDGYTF. The CDR3 DNA is TGTGCCTGGACCGACAGGGGGCTGGATGGCTACACCTTC.

The V call is TRBV19, the J call TRBJ2-4; TRBD2 matches at 16 bases. The junction had 11 bases not matched to a gene; V was cut back by 5 bases and J by 1 base. The CDR3 runs 20 residues. Germline V gene data show CDR1 as LNHDA and CDR2 as SQIVND (reference sequence). The CDR3 reads CASSPGTSGGAYSAKNIQYF. DNA for the CDR3: TGTGCCAGTAGTCCAGGGACTAGCGGGGGGGCCTATTCGGCCAAAAACATTCAGTACTTC.

The rearrangement links TRBV7-9 to TRBJ2-2, with TRBD1 identical over 7 bases. CDR1 SEHNR and CDR2 FQNEAQ come from the germline V gene (reference sequence). Trimming at V came to 5 bases and at J to 0 bases, leaving 9 bases not matched to a gene. This CDR3 is built from 17 residues. This CDR3 reads CASSPARGQSNTGELFF. CDR3 in DNA: TGTGCCAGCAGCCCTGCTCGGGGACAGTCGAACACCGGGGAGCTGTTTTTT.

V gene TRBV13 combines with J gene TRBJ2-5, with D maybe TRBD1 (6 bases). Germline CDR1 PRHDT, CDR2 FYEKMQ (reference sequence). The CDR3 extends over 15 amino acids. V was cut by 0 bases and J by 1 base, with 9 bases left in between. CDR3 bases: TGTGCCAGCAGCTTAGGGGACAGACCCCAAGAGACCCAGTACTTC. This gives the protein CASSLGDRPQETQYF.

The genes are TRBV25-1 and TRBJ2-5; D might be TRBD2 (5 bases). The length of the CDR3 is 15 residues. The germline CDR1 and CDR2 sequences are MGHDK and SYGVNS. V shed 3 bases and J shed 5 bases, with 16 bases lying between them. CDR3: CASSDLGSRGETQYF. The CDR3 bases are TGTGCCAGCAGTGATTTGGGCTCCCGGGGTGAGACCCAGTACTTC.

The genes are TRBV3-1 (or the pseudogene TRBV3-2) and TRBJ1-4, with unresolved D. This CDR3 has 14 residues. Germline V gene sequence: CDR1 LGHDT, CDR2 YNNKEL (reference sequence). Trimming removed 1 base at V and 8 bases at J, with 11 bases between. CDR3 DNA: TGTGCCAGCAGCCAAGGTTCTGGGGAGGAAAAACTGTTTTTT. Its translation is CASSQGSGEEKLFF.

The chain carries TRBV6-6 and TRBJ1-5; 12 bases match TRBD1. The junction had 15 bases not matched to a gene; V was cut back by 5 bases and J by 7 bases. The CDR3 covers 18 residues. Looked up from germline, CDR1 is MNHNY and CDR2 is SVGAGI (reference sequence). The CDR3 DNA reads as TGTGCCAGCAGTCTCGGGACAGGGGGCGACAGTATTGGCCAGCCCCAGCATTTT. It is translated as CASSLGTGGDSIGQPQHF.

This sequence joins TRBV12-5 and TRBJ1-1, with 9 nucleotides matching TRBD1. Germline V gene sequence: CDR1 LGHNT, CDR2 FRNRAP. The J segment lost 10 bases and the V segment lost 4 bases, leaving 10 bases of the junction unmatched. CDR3 size: 14 residues. Written as DNA, the CDR3 is TGTGCTAGTGGTTCTCTCGACAGGGGGAACGCAGCTTTCTTT. Translation gives CASGSLDRGNAAFF.

In nucleotides, the CDR3 is TGTGCCAGCAGTTTCTCTTCGGGAGGGGCCCAGCCCCAGCATTTT. Amino acids: CASSFSSGGAQPQHF. The V and J genes are TRBV27 and TRBJ1-5; D is possibly TRBD1 (5 bases). The CDR3 loop spans 15 amino acids. Trimming took 3 bases from V and 7 from J, leaving 16 bases between them. Germline loops: CDR1 MNHEY, CDR2 SMNVEV (reference sequence).

This chain uses TRBV14 with TRBJ1-5, with D unresolved. The CDR3 contains 15 residues. Germline values: CDR1 SGHDN, CDR2 FVKESK. V lost 6 bases and J 1 base, leaving 13 bases between the germline ends. The DNA of the CDR3 is TGTGCCAGCAGACCCCGGTGCGGGAGCAATCAGCCCCAGCATTTT. Protein sequence: CASRPRCGSNQPQHF.

The gene calls are TRBV29-1 and TRBJ1-2, with unresolved D. This CDR3 is built from 13 residues. Germline loops: CDR1 SQVTM, CDR2 ANQGSEA. With 7 bases removed from V and 3 bases from J, the gap between germline ends came to 15 bases. The CDR3 nucleotides are TGCAGCGCCCTCACGGGAGTGGACTATGGCTACACCTTC. It yields the protein CSALTGVDYGYTF.

The chain carries TRBV6-5 and TRBJ1-1, with D unclear. The germline V and J ends were trimmed by 4 bases and 1 base, with 7 bases remaining between them. Germline-derived CDR1 and CDR2 are MNHEY and SVGAGI. CDR3 size: 13 residues. This CDR3 reads CASSSHTNTEAFF. Here the CDR3 DNA reads TGTGCCAGCAGTTCACACACGAACACTGAAGCTTTCTTT.

The chain is built from TRBV7-3 and TRBJ2-5; TRBD1 is a possible D gene (6 bases). CDR1 is SGHTA and CDR2 is FQGTGA in the germline V gene. The CDR3 has 15 residues. V was pared by 2 bases and J by 1 base, with 11 bases between. This CDR3 is CASSLFVGAQETQYF. The CDR3 DNA sequence: TGTGCCAGCAGCTTATTCGTGGGGGCCCAAGAGACCCAGTACTTC. The complete variable domain, with remaining parts taken from reference TRBV7-3 and TRBJ2-5, reads GAGVSQTPSNKVTEKGKYVELRCDPISGHTALYWYRQSLGQGPEFLIYFQGTGAADDSGLPNDRFFAVRPEGSVSTLKIQRTERGDSAVYLCASSLFVGAQETQYFGPGTRLLVL.

The chain joins TRBV5-1 to TRBJ1-2; 10 bases fit TRBD1. Germline V gives CDR1 SGHRS, CDR2 YFSETQ. V was clipped by 0 bases and J by 6 bases; unmatched bases: 8. The CDR3 consists of 16 residues. DNA for the CDR3: TGCGCCAGCAGCTTGGCCCAGCCAGGACAGGGGGATGGCTACACCTTC. The encoded protein is CASSLAQPGQGDGYTF.

The chain uses TRBV3-1 (or the pseudogene TRBV3-2) and TRBJ2-7; TRBD2 agrees at 15 bases. CDR3 length: 16 residues. J lost 6 bases, V lost 0 bases, and 3 bases had no gene match. Germline assignment: CDR1 LGHDT and CDR2 YNNKEL (reference sequence). CDR3 residues: CASSQEKGLAGGEQYF. The DNA for the CDR3 is TGTGCCAGCAGCCAAGAAAAGGGACTAGCGGGAGGCGAGCAGTACTTC.